The clone carrying this T cell receptor (beta chain) was seen a few times. Its antigen is not identified. The data belong to a study of cytomegalovirus exposure and HLA in healthy donors. Trimming stripped 5 bases from V and 2 bases from J, with 14 bases between. The CDR3 length is 15 residues. Germline V gene lookup returns CDR1 SGHNT and CDR2 YENEEA. The PCR employed 60 Vbeta primers together with 13 Jbeta primers. The table came from immunoSEQ multiplex PCR; TCRdb's copy has only in-frame clones and leaves some out. The table has about 160,000 clones, 70% to 85% seen once. Study findings and constraints: Presence/absence analysis assumed near-uniform sequencing depth across donors. Previous analysis showed most TCR beta V segments were productive about 90% or about 30% of the time. There were reportedly fewer N-insertions in an Asian-associated ancestry cluster than the approximately 670-donor mean, in a later analysis.

The material sequenced was PBMCs. V usage is TRBV11-3 and J usage is TRBJ2-3; maybe TRBD2 (6 bases). The source of this sequence is a man in his fifties or sixties in good health and CMV-seropositive. CDR3 nucleotide sequence: TGTGCCAGCAGCGTCGGGCGGGGACTCACAGATACGCAGTATTTT. Amino acids: CASSVGRGLTDTQYF. Filled out from reference TRBV11-3 and TRBJ2-3, the complete variable domain reads EAGVVQSPRYKIIEKKQPVAFWCNPISGHNTLYWYLQNLGQGPELLIRYENEEAVDDSQLPKDRFSAERLKGVDSTLKIQPAELGDSAVYLCASSVGRGLTDTQYFGPGTRLTVL.